This entry describes one T cell receptor beta chain. Its antigen is undetermined. The data were taken from a study of T cell responses to AZD1222 COVID-19 vaccine. Study-wide findings and caveats: Repertoire sampling occurred only after the peak T cell response. The CD4 TCRs associated with vaccination extended across spike and predominated at 160-218 and 743-854.

Trimming took off 1 base at V and 9 bases at J, with 10 bases between the two ends. The CDR3 extends over 13 amino acids. The germline gives CDR1 LNHDA, CDR2 SQIVND (reference sequence). Generated by immunoSEQ multiplex PCR, the TCRdb table keeps only in-frame clones and is missing some. Among roughly 150,000 clones, 80% to 95% were seen once, and the ten largest hold 2.3%. The sequence was collected from an adult in good health. The J gene is TRBJ2-1, the V gene TRBV19; D unclear. The sample in question was peripheral blood, obtained on day 0 of AZD1222 vaccination. The CDR3 spells CASSIVLVGEQFF. CDR3 nucleotide sequence: TGTGCCAGTAGTATAGTCCTAGTAGGTGAGCAGTTCTTC. Together with reference TRBV19 and TRBJ2-1, the CDR3 gives the full variable domain: DGGITQSPKYLFRKEGQNVTLSCEQNLNHDAMYWYRQDPGQGLRLIYYSQIVNDFQKGDIAEGYSVSREKKESFPLTVTSAQKNPTAFYLCASSIVLVGEQFFGPGTRLTVL.